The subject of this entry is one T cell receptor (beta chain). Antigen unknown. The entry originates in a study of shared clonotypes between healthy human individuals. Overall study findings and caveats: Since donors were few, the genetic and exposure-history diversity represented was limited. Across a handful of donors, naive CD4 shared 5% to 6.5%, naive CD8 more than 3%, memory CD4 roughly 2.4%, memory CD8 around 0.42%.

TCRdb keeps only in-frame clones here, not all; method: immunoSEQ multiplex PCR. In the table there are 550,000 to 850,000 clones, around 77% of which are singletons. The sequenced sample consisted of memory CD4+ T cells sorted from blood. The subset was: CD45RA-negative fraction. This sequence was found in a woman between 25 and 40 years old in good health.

CDR3 residues: CASSLNGQGADEQYF. In DNA, the CDR3 is TGTGCCAGCAGCTTAAATGGACAGGGGGCGGACGAGCAGTACTTC. The chain couples TRBV13 to TRBJ2-7; TRBD1 matches at 11 bases. Germline V lookup: CDR1 PRHDT, CDR2 FYEKMQ (reference sequence). This CDR3 is 15 amino acids long. Trimming removed 2 bases from V and 5 bases from J; junction bases left unmatched: 5.